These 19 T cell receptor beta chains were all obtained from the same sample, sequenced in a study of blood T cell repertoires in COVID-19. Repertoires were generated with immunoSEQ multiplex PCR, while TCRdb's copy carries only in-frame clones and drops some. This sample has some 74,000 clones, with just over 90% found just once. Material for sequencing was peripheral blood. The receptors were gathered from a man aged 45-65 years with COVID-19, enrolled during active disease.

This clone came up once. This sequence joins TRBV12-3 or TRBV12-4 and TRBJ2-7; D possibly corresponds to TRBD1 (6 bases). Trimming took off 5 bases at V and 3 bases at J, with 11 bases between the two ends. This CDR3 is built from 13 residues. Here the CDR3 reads CASSRDTLYEQYV. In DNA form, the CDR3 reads TGTGCCAGCAGTCGGGACACCCTCTACGAGCAGTACGTC.

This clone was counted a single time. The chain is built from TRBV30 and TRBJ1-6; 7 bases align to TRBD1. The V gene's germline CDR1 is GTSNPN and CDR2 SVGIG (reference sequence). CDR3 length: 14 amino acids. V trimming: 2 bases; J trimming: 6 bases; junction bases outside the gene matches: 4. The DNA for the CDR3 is TGTGCCTGGAGTACGGGACAGTCTAATTCACCCCTCCACTTT. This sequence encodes CAWSTGQSNSPLHF.

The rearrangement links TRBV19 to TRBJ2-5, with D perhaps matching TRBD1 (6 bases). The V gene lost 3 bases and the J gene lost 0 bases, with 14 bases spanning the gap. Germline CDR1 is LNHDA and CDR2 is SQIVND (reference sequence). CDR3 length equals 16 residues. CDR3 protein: CASSIQHAGDQETQYF. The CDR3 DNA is TGTGCCAGTAGTATCCAACACGCAGGGGACCAAGAGACCCAGTACTTC. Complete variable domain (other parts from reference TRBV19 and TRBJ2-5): DGGITQSPKYLFRKEGQNVTLSCEQNLNHDAMYWYRQDPGQGLRLIYYSQIVNDFQKGDIAEGYSVSREKKESFPLTVTSAQKNPTAFYLCASSIQHAGDQETQYFGPGTRLLVL.

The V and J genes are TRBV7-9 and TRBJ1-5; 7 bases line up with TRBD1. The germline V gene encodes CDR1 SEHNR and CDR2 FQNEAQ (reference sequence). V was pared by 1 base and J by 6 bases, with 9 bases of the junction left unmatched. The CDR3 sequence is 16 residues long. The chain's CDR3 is CASSLGAGGLIQPQHF. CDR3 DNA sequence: TGTGCCAGCAGCTTAGGGGCAGGGGGTTTGATTCAGCCCCAGCATTTT.

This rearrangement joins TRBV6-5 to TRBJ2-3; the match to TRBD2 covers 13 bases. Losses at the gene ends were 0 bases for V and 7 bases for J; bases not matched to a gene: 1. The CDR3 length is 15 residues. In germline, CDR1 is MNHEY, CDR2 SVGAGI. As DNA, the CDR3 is TGTGCCAGCAGTTACTCACTAGCGGGAGGGTATACGCAGTATTTT. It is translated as CASSYSLAGGYTQYF.

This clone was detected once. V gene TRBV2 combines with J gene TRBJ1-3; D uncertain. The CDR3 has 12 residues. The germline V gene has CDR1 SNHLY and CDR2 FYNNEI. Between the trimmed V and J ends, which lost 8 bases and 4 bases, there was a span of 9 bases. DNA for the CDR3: TGTGCCAGCGTGAGCGGCGGAAACACCATATATTTT. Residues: CASVSGGNTIYF.

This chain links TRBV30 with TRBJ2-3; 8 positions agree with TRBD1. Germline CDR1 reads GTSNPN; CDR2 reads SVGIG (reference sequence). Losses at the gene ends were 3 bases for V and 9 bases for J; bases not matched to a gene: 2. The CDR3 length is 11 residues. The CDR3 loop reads CAWSPGGTQYF. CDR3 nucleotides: TGTGCCTGGAGCCCAGGGGGCACGCAGTATTTT. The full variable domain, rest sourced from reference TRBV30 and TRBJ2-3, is SQTIHQWPATLVQPVGSPLSLECTVEGTSNPNLYWYRQAAGRGLQLLFYSVGIGQISSEVPQNLSASRPQDRQFILSSKKLLLSDSGFYLCAWSPGGTQYFGPGTRLTVL.

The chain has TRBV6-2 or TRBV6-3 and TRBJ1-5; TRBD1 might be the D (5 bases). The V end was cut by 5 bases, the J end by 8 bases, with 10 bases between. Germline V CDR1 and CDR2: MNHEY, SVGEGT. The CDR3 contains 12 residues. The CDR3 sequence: CASSQTVEPQHF. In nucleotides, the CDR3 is TGTGCCAGCAGTCAGACAGTAGAGCCCCAGCATTTT.

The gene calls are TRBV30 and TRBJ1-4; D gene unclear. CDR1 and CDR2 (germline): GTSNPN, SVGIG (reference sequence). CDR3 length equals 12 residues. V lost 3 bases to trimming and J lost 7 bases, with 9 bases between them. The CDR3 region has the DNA TGTGCCTGGAGACTCGGGAGTGAAAAACTGTTTTTT. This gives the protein CAWRLGSEKLFF.

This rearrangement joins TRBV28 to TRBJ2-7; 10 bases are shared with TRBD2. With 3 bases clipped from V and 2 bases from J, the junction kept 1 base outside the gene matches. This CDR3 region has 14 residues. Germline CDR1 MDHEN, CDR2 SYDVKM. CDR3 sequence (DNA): TGTGCCAGCAGTTTTAGCGGGAGGACCTACGAGCAGTACTTC. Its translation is CASSFSGRTYEQYF.

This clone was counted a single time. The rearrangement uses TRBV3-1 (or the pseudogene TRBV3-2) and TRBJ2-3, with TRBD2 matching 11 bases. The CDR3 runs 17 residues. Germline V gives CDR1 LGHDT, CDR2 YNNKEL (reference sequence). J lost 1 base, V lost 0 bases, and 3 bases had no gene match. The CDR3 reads CASSQDLGLAGTDTQYF. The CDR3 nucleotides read TGTGCCAGCAGCCAAGATTTGGGACTAGCGGGCACAGATACGCAGTATTTT.

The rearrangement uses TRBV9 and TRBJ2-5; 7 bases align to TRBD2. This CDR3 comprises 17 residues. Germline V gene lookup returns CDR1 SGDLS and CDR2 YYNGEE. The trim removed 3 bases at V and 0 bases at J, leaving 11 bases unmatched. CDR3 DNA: TGTGCCAGCAGCGCGGGGTTCGGTGGGGGGGACCAAGAGACCCAGTACTTC. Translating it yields CASSAGFGGGDQETQYF.

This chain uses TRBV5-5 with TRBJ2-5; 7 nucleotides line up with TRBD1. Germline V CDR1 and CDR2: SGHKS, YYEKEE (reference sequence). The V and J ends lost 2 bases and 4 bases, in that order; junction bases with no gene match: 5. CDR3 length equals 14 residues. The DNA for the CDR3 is TGTGCCAGCAGCTTAGCGACAGGGCTAGAGACCCAGTACTTC. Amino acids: CASSLATGLETQYF.

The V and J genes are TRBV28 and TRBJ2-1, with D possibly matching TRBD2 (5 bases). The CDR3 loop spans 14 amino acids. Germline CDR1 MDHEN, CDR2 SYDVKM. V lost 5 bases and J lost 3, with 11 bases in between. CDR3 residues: CASSPPRVYNEQFF. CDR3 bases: TGTGCCAGCAGTCCGCCGAGGGTCTACAATGAGCAGTTCTTC.

The CDR3 nucleotides are TGTGCCAGCAGTTCGGGACAGGGGAATATCCCTGAAGCTTTCTTT. It encodes CASSSGQGNIPEAFF. This rearrangement joins TRBV28 to TRBJ1-1; 10 positions match TRBD1. This CDR3 has 15 amino acids. Germline-derived CDR1 and CDR2 are MDHEN and SYDVKM. The V and J ends lost 4 bases and 6 bases, in that order; junction bases with no gene match: 8.

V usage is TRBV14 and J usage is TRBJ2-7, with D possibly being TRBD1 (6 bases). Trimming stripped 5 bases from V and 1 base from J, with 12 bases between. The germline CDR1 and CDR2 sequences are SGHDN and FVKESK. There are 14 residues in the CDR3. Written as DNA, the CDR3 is TGTGCCAGCAGCAACAGGGCAGGGTCCTACGAGCAGTACTTC. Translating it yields CASSNRAGSYEQYF.

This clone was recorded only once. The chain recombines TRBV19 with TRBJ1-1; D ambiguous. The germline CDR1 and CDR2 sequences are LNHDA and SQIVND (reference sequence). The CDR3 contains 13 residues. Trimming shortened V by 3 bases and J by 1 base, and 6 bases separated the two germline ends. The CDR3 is CASSISQNTEAFF. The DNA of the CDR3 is TGTGCCAGTAGTATCAGTCAGAACACTGAAGCTTTCTTT.

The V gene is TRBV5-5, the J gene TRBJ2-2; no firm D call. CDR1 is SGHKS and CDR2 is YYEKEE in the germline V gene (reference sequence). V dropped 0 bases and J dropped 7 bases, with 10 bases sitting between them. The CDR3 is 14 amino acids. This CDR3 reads CASSLVGSNGELFF. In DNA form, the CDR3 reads TGTGCCAGCAGCTTGGTTGGCAGTAACGGGGAGCTGTTTTTT.

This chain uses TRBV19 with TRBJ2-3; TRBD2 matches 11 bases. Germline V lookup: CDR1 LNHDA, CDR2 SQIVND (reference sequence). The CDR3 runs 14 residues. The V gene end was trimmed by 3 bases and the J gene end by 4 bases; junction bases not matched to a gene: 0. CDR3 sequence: CASSMGLAADTQYF. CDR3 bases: TGTGCCAGTAGTATGGGACTAGCGGCAGATACGCAGTATTTT.